This TCR beta chain was retrieved from a study of breast tumors, draining lymph nodes, adjacent tissues. Samples came from axillary lymph nodes draining the breast cancer. MiXCR was run by TCRdb on the multiplex PCR reads, yielding one entry per CDR3 protein. The repertoire holds around 110,000 distinct CDR3 sequences, about 31% seen once, with approximately 5% in the top ten. In its sample, this clonotype was seen many times. Its target is unknown. Broader study findings: Findings are consistent with lymph node origin and intratumoral expansion of most tumor T cells.

Sequences were obtained from axillary lymph node tissue. The sequence derives from a female donor with breast cancer. Some clones in this sample may be carry-over from other donors' samples.

The CDR3 loop is CASSESGHYGYTF. CDR3 nucleotides: TGTGCCAGCAGTGAATCGGGACACTATGGCTACACCTTC. The chain combines TRBV25-1 with TRBJ1-2; possibly TRBD1 for D (5 bases). The germline V gene has CDR1 MGHDK and CDR2 SYGVNS. This CDR3 region has 13 residues. V was clipped by 1 base and J by 3 bases, with 6 bases between them.